The 25 T cell receptor beta chains below all came from one sample that was sequenced in a study of tumor and adjacent non-tumor tissue in lung cancer. RNA was extracted from bulk tissue without any cell sorting. The library came from three nested PCR rounds adapted from ARM-PCR protocols. Via MiXCR, TCRdb re-called the multiplex PCR reads, giving one row per CDR3 protein. This table has over 85,000 distinct CDR3 sequences, under 90% appearing once. Input material: lung tumor tissue. All receptors come from a man in his 70s with non-small cell lung cancer.

A word on this clonotype: The conserved closing phenylalanine or tryptophan is absent in this CDR3, likely reflecting a read error. The chain is built from TRBV12-3 or TRBV12-4 and TRBJ2-4; D is possibly TRBD1 or TRBD2 (7 bases each). V was trimmed by 6 bases and J by 0 bases, leaving 18 bases between them. This CDR3 is built from 17 residues. The CDR3 protein is CASSPNRGLLAKNIQYP. CDR3 coding DNA: TGTGCCAGCAGCCCGAACAGGGGACTACTAGCCAAAAACATTCAGTACCCC.

The chain is built from TRBV6-2 or TRBV6-3 and TRBJ1-5, with 7 bases fitting TRBD1. J gave up 2 bases and V 9 bases, and 7 bases lay outside the gene matches. CDR1 and CDR2 (germline): MNHEY, SVGEGT. The CDR3 covers 14 residues. The CDR3 nucleotides are TGTGCCAGTCAGGGGGTTGCATGCAATCAGCCCCAGCATTTT. Protein product: CASQGVACNQPQHF.

Worth noting for this clonotype: Germline and junction disagree at one end, which may indicate a read error. J is TRBJ1-1 and V is TRBV6-5; D gene unclear. Germline CDR1 is MNHEY and CDR2 is SVGAGI. The CDR3 covers 15 residues. CDR3 bases: TGTGTCAGCAGGATGAGGTCGGGAGACAACACTGAAGCTTTCTTT. This encodes CVSRMRSGDNTEAFF.

As to this clonotype: The final CDR3 position lacks the conserved phenylalanine or tryptophan, pointing to a likely read error. The V gene is TRBV6-6, the J gene TRBJ2-7; no clear D gene. CDR1 is MNHNY and CDR2 is SVGAGI in the germline V gene (reference sequence). The CDR3 extends over 14 amino acids. The CDR3 here is CACSYSTMIYEQYL. CDR3 coding DNA: TGTGCCTGCAGTTACTCGACGATGATATACGAGCAGTACCTC.

The genes are TRBV28 and TRBJ2-5, with 10 bases matching TRBD2. Germline loops: CDR1 MDHEN, CDR2 SYDVKM. This CDR3 has 18 amino acids. Unmatched junction bases numbered 13, after V lost 2 bases and J lost 4 bases. This chain's CDR3 is CASSLKLAGMIGRETQYF. The CDR3 nucleotides are TGTGCCAGCAGTTTAAAACTAGCGGGAATGATAGGGCGAGAGACCCAGTACTTC.

As for this clonotype: Its ends do not fully match the called genes, so a read error is possible. The chain has TRBV11-3 and TRBJ2-2, with 7 bases aligning to TRBD1. This CDR3 has 15 residues. Looked up from germline, CDR1 is SGHNT and CDR2 is YENEEA. CDR3 DNA sequence: TGTGCCAGTAGCGCGCGACAGGGCAACACCGGGCAGCTGTTTTTT. Translation: CASSARQGNTGQLFF.

This clonotype came up once. The junction and the germline gene differ at one end; a read error may be behind it. The chain couples TRBV12-3 or TRBV12-4 to TRBJ2-5; 10 positions match TRBD2. This CDR3 spans 15 amino acids. DNA for the CDR3: TGTGCCAGCAGCGGGCTAGCGGGAGTGGTGGAGACCCATCATTTC. Translating it yields CASSGLAGVVETHHF.

This clonotype showed up just a few times. This rearrangement joins TRBV5-1 to TRBJ1-1; D might be TRBD1 (6 bases). CDR1 and CDR2 from the germline V gene are SGHRS and YFSETQ. The CDR3 extends over 15 amino acids. Deletions cut 7 bases from V and 5 bases from J, with 21 bases between. CDR3 nucleotide sequence: TGCGCCAGCGGGGCAGGGGTAGGTGTAACGACTGAAGCTTTCTTT. It codes for CASGAGVGVTTEAFF.

With regard to this clonotype: No conserved phenylalanine or tryptophan is present at the end of the CDR3, so a read error is the likely explanation. This chain connects TRBV12-3 or TRBV12-4 to TRBJ2-7, with 13 positions matching TRBD2. The CDR3 is made up of 16 amino acids. The CDR3 spells CASSLTTSGRVNEQYL. The CDR3 DNA is TGTGCCAGCAGTCTAACCACTAGCGGGAGGGTCAACGAACAGTACCTC.

A remark on this clonotype: A much larger clone lies one base from this, so it may be a read error. The chain employs TRBV28 and TRBJ1-5; D gene ambiguous. The germline V gene has CDR1 MDHEN and CDR2 SYDVKM. The CDR3 is made up of 15 amino acids. The CDR3 DNA follows: TGTGCCAGCACTAACGGGCAGAATAGCACTCAGCCCCAGCATTTT. This translates into CASTNGQNSTQPQHF.

Comment on this clonotype: One end of the junction varies from germline; a read error may be responsible. This chain joins TRBV6-1 and TRBJ2-5; 10 bases align to TRBD2. Germline CDR1 MNHNS, CDR2 SASEGT. This CDR3 has 16 amino acids. DNA for the CDR3: TGTGCCAGCAGTGTTCAAGCGGGAGGGCCCCAAGAGATCCAGCACTTC. Residues: CASSVQAGGPQEIQHF.

This clonotype was detected ten times or more. This rearrangement joins TRBV11-2 to TRBJ1-1; the D gene is possibly TRBD1 (5 bases). The CDR3 contains 14 residues. Germline values: CDR1 SGHAT, CDR2 FQNNGV. Trimming took 5 bases from V and 7 from J, leaving 17 bases between them. CDR3 protein: CASSLMGPPSEAFF. The CDR3 DNA is TGTGCCAGCAGCCTTATGGGACCCCCTAGTGAAGCTTTCTTT.

This clonotype was found many times. This chain links TRBV20-1 with TRBJ2-7; TRBD1 is a possible D gene (5 bases). Germline values: CDR1 DFQATT, CDR2 SNEGSKA (reference sequence). This CDR3 region has 13 residues. V lost 2 bases and J 3 bases, leaving 11 bases between the germline ends. CDR3 DNA sequence: TGCAGTGCTAGATTGACAGCCAGCTACGAGCAGTACTTC. Its translation: CSARLTASYEQYF.

This clonotype has a handful of counts. Written as DNA, the CDR3 is TGTGCCAGCAACCGACAGGGGTTAGGTCATCCCCAGCATTTT. Its translation is CASNRQGLGHPQHF. The chain couples TRBV28 to TRBJ1-5; the match to TRBD1 covers 8 bases. CDR3 length: 14 amino acids. The germline V gene encodes CDR1 MDHEN and CDR2 SYDVKM. The junction had 12 bases not matched to a gene; V was cut back by 7 bases and J by 10 bases.

In this sample, this clonotype turned up a few times. The rearrangement uses TRBV12-3 or TRBV12-4 and TRBJ2-5, with D uncertain. The CDR3 contains 11 residues. CDR3: CVNSPRETQYF. CDR3 DNA sequence: TGTGTCAACAGTCCTAGGGAGACCCAGTACTTC.

Comments on this clonotype: Likely a read error: the CDR3 ends without its conserved phenylalanine or tryptophan. Because the CDR3's place on the DNA is in doubt, the DNA is left out and the CDR3 is given as listed by TCRdb. The chain joins TRBV11-3 to TRBJ1-1; TRBD1 is the table's D call and was not checked against the DNA. From germline, CDR1 is SGHNT and CDR2 YENEEA. The CDR3 is 16 residues long, ends included. The CDR3: CAISLKTGWMNTEVLL.

V is TRBV5-4 and J is TRBJ1-2; TRBD1 might be the D (5 bases). This CDR3 has 13 residues. Per the germline V gene, CDR1 is SGHNT and CDR2 is YYREEE (reference sequence). CDR3 region: CGNSLGPDDGYTF. The CDR3 DNA is TGTGGTAACAGCTTGGGGCCGGATGATGGCTACACCTTC.

As for this clonotype: Mismatch with germline at one junction end may stem from a read error. The CDR3 sequence: CVSSYPDSLTGELFF. CDR3 sequence (DNA): TGTGTCAGCAGTTACCCGGACTCCCTTACCGGGGAGCTGTTTTTT. The rearrangement uses TRBV6-2 or TRBV6-3 and TRBJ2-2; D possibly corresponds to TRBD2 (5 bases). The germline CDR1 and CDR2 sequences are MNHEY and SVGEGT. The CDR3 has 15 amino acids.

In the case of this clonotype: A single base separates this from a much larger clone, so it may be a read error. V gene TRBV16 combines with J gene TRBJ2-1; TRBD1 agrees at 7 bases. The length of the CDR3 is 14 residues. Trimming cost V 8 bases and J 0 bases; bases outside gene matches: 4. Germline CDR1 KGHSY, CDR2 FQNENV. As DNA, the CDR3 is TGTGCCAGCGGGACAGCTAACTCCTACAATGAGCAGTTCTTC. Translated: CASGTANSYNEQFF.

Comment on this clonotype: This may come from a read error, since a much larger clone is one base off. The V call is TRBV5-1, the J call TRBJ2-1, with TRBD2 matching 8 bases. Germline V gene data show CDR1 as SGHRS and CDR2 as YFSETQ. V dropped 7 bases and J dropped 10; count of bases not matched to a gene: 10. CDR3 length: 13 residues. The CDR3 reads CASLRGSGGEQFF. The CDR3 bases are TGCGCCAGCCTGAGGGGGTCGGGGGGGGAGCAGTTCTTC.

On this clonotype itself: One end of the junction does not line up with germline, which may come from a read error. The CDR3 DNA is TGTTCCAGCAGTTATTCCGACGGCAAAAATTCACCCTTCCACTTT. Translating gives CSSSYSDGKNSPFHF. This chain uses TRBV6-5 with TRBJ1-6; D uncertain. This CDR3 is built from 15 residues. From germline, CDR1 is MNHEY and CDR2 SVGAGI.

To note about this clonotype: Relative to the germline gene, one junction end is altered; a read error may explain this. The chain joins TRBV6-5 to TRBJ1-5, with D possibly TRBD1 on 6 matching bases. CDR1 is MNHEY, CDR2 SVGAGI, per germline. This CDR3 contains 14 residues. CDR3 DNA sequence: TGTCCCAGCAGCAAGGGGGGCCTCTATCAGCCCCAACATTTT. Its translation: CPSSKGGLYQPQHF.

This clonotype was picked up a small number of times. The genes are TRBV18 and TRBJ1-4; 8 nucleotides agree with TRBD1. CDR1 is KGHSH, CDR2 LQKENI, per germline. This CDR3 has 14 amino acids. Trimming cost V 3 bases and J 10 bases; bases outside gene matches: 7. The CDR3 sequence: CASSPQGQGGKLFF. In DNA form, the CDR3 reads TGTGCCAGCTCACCGCAAGGACAGGGAGGAAAACTGTTTTTT.

About this clonotype: At one of its ends the junction is not consistent with the germline gene, which may arise from a read error. The rearrangement links TRBV11-2 to TRBJ1-6; D is unclear. The CDR3 extends over 15 amino acids. Germline assignment: CDR1 SGHAT and CDR2 FQNNGV. CDR3 sequence: CARSSQSSYNSPLRF. The CDR3, as DNA: TGTGCCAGAAGTTCCCAAAGTTCCTATAATTCACCCCTCCGCTTT.

A word on this clonotype: Because it lacks the conserved phenylalanine or tryptophan at the end, this CDR3 is likely a read error. The rearrangement links TRBV5-1 to TRBJ2-7, with D perhaps TRBD2 (5 bases). The V end lost 0 bases, the J end lost 2 bases, and 9 bases lay between the germline ends. From germline, CDR1 is SGHRS and CDR2 YFSETQ. The CDR3 runs 14 residues. For the CDR3, the DNA is TGCGCCAGCAGCTTGGTTCCGGGAACCTACGAGCAGTACATC. Protein sequence: CASSLVPGTYEQYI.